Listed below are T cell receptor beta chains from one sample, sequenced in a study of blood T cell repertoires in COVID-19. Profiling relied on immunoSEQ multiplex PCR, and the TCRdb table lists in-frame clones only, not all of them. The repertoire holds about 100,000 clones, with around 90% as singletons. Material for sequencing was peripheral blood. The receptors derive from a woman aged 60-70 years with acute or convalescent COVID-19. CDR3s include the opening cysteine and the closing phenylalanine or tryptophan. The D gene is left open where the match is weak.

v_gene	d_gene	j_gene	CDR3aa	CDR3nt
TRBV10-1	TRBD1	TRBJ2-3	CASSERGQGSDTQYF	TGCGCCAGCAGTGAGCGGGGACAGGGGTCAGATACGCAGTATTTT
TRBV27	NA	TRBJ1-3	CASSSLRDSESSGNTIYF	TGTGCCAGCAGTTCCCTGCGGGACTCCGAGAGCTCTGGAAACACCATATATTTT
TRBV14	NA	TRBJ1-2	CASSQYGSYGYTF	TGTGCCAGCAGCCAATATGGCAGTTATGGCTACACCTTC
TRBV28	TRBD2	TRBJ2-1	CASSPRTSGRWDEQFF	TGTGCCAGCAGCCCTAGGACTAGCGGGAGGTGGGATGAGCAGTTCTTC
TRBV3-1/TRBV3-2	NA	TRBJ2-1	CASSQRLGEQFF	TGTGCCAGCAGCCAGCGGCTCGGTGAGCAGTTCTTC
TRBV19	NA	TRBJ1-2	CASSITWEGSNYGYTF	TGTGCCAGTAGTATAACGTGGGAGGGCTCCAACTATGGCTACACCTTC
TRBV9	TRBD1	TRBJ2-1	CASSVGGTGRNEQFF	TGTGCCAGCAGCGTAGGGGGGACAGGGAGGAATGAGCAGTTCTTC
TRBV5-1	TRBD2	TRBJ2-2	CASSPGTSGSYTGELFF	TGCGCCAGCAGCCCCGGGACTAGCGGGAGTTATACCGGGGAGCTGTTTTTT
TRBV28	TRBD2	TRBJ2-2	CASSSPGTSGGATGELFF	TGTGCCAGCAGTTCCCCCGGGACTAGCGGGGGGGCCACCGGGGAGCTGTTTTTT
TRBV5-1	NA	TRBJ2-1	CASSMSAYNEQFF	TGCGCCAGCAGCATGAGCGCATACAATGAGCAGTTCTTC
TRBV6-5	TRBD2	TRBJ2-1	CASSYSGLAGLNEQFF	TGTGCCAGCAGTTACTCGGGACTAGCGGGTCTAAATGAGCAGTTCTTC